What follows are 6 T cell receptor beta chains derived from one specimen sequenced in a study of response to subunit inactivated influenza vaccine. Each CDR3 protein is one row after TCRdb ran MiXCR on the RT-PCR reads. Among 250,000 to 350,000 distinct CDR3 sequences listed, about 20% were seen once. Sample: PBMCs from blood, taken 21 months after vaccination. These receptor sequences come from a man between 50 and 75 years old who received an inactivated influenza vaccine.

This clonotype turned up a few times. V is TRBV7-2 and J is TRBJ1-2; TRBD1 aligns across 9 bases. The CDR3 sequence is 13 residues long. V was pared by 7 bases and J by 6 bases, with 6 bases of the junction left unmatched. The germline gives CDR1 SGHTA, CDR2 FQGNSA. Here the CDR3 reads CASTPDRGNGYTF. In DNA form, the CDR3 reads TGTGCCAGCACCCCCGACAGGGGGAATGGCTACACCTTC.

The chain combines TRBV29-1 with TRBJ1-4; D gene uncertain. Between the trimmed V and J ends, which lost 6 bases and 4 bases, there was a span of 3 bases. Per the germline V gene, CDR1 is SQVTM and CDR2 is ANQGSEA. The CDR3 is 10 residues long. The CDR3 here is CSVRNEKLFF. In DNA, the CDR3 is TGCAGCGTACGTAATGAAAAACTGTTTTTT.

This rearrangement joins TRBV7-2 to TRBJ1-5; 7 positions agree with TRBD1. Germline-derived CDR1 and CDR2 are SGHTA and FQGNSA. The length of the CDR3 is 14 residues. J gave up 6 bases and V 2 bases, and 4 bases lay outside the gene matches. CDR3 bases: TGTGCCAGCAGCTTAAGAGGGGGCACTCAGCCCCAGCATTTT. It translates to CASSLRGGTQPQHF.

This clonotype was counted a few times. The V call is TRBV30, the J call TRBJ2-7, with 12 bases fitting TRBD1. From germline, CDR1 is GTSNPN and CDR2 SVGIG (reference sequence). Trimming took 3 bases from V and 4 from J; bases not matched to a gene: 7. The CDR3 extends over 15 amino acids. The CDR3 here is CAWSMGQGARYEQYF. CDR3 in DNA: TGTGCCTGGAGCATGGGACAGGGGGCGAGGTACGAGCAGTACTTC.

The chain combines TRBV7-9 with TRBJ2-7, with a possible D match to TRBD2 (6 bases). Germline V CDR1 and CDR2: SEHNR, FQNEAQ (reference sequence). The V end was cut by 1 base, the J end by 3 bases, with 10 bases between. This CDR3 has 14 residues. In nucleotides, the CDR3 is TGTGCCAGCAGCTTAGGGGGAGGTTACTACGAGCAGTACTTC. As protein: CASSLGGGYYEQYF.

This chain joins TRBV11-2 and TRBJ2-2; 10 bases are a match to TRBD2. The CDR3 length is 19 residues. CDR1 and CDR2 from the germline V gene are SGHAT and FQNNGV. The J segment lost 3 bases and the V segment lost 2 bases, leaving 12 bases of the junction unmatched. CDR3 protein: CASSLTTSGVGEYTGELFF. The CDR3 nucleotides are TGTGCCAGCAGCTTAACAACTAGCGGGGTGGGCGAGTACACCGGGGAGCTGTTTTTT. The entire variable domain, with the rest obtained from reference TRBV11-2 and TRBJ2-2, is as follows: EAGVAQSPRYKIIEKRQSVAFWCNPISGHATLYWYQQILGQGPKLLIQFQNNGVVDDSQLPKDRFSAERLKGVDSTLKIQPAKLEDSAVYLCASSLTTSGVGEYTGELFFGEGSRLTVL.